The T cell receptor (beta chain) under discussion was sequenced for a study of shared clonotypes between healthy human individuals. As for the study in general: Researchers assigned three CD4 naive, three CD4 memory, two CD8 naive and one CD8 memory plate to each donor.

V lost 3 bases and J 1 base, leaving 6 bases between the germline ends. This CDR3 region has 13 residues. Germline V CDR1 and CDR2: MNHNY, SVGAGI (reference sequence). Overall study findings and caveats: Of the naive CD4 clonotypes, around 5% were shared across several donors.

Only in-frame clones appear in the TCRdb table, and some are missing; sequencing was by immunoSEQ multiplex PCR. The sample lists approximately 530,000 clones; 95% to 96% were seen once. As to this clone: As yet, its antigen is unknown.

The sequenced sample consisted of naive CD4+ T cells sorted from blood. The subset: CD45RA+ positively selected. This clonotype was obtained from a woman aged 30 to 39 in good health. The chain carries TRBV6-6 and TRBJ1-1, with unresolved D. CDR3 in amino acids: CASSYIENTEAFF. CDR3 bases: TGTGCCAGCAGTTATATAGAGAACACTGAAGCTTTCTTT.